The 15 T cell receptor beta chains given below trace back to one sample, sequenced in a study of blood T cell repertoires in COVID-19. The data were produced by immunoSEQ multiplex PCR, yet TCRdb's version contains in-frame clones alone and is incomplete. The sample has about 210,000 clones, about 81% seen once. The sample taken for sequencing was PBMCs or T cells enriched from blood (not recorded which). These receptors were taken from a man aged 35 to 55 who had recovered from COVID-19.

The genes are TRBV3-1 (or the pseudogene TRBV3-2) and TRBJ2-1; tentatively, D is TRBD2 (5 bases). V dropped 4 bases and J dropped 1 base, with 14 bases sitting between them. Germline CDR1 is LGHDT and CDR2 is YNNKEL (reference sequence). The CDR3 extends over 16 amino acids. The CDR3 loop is CASSPLLGRSYNEQFF. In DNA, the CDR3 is TGTGCCAGCAGCCCGTTACTAGGAAGATCCTACAATGAGCAGTTCTTC.

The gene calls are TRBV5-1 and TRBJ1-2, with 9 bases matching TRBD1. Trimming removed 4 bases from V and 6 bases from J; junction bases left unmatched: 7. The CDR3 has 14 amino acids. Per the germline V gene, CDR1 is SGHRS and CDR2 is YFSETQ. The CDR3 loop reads CASSGGTGSDGYTF. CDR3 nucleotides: TGCGCCAGCAGCGGGGGGACAGGGTCGGATGGCTACACCTTC.

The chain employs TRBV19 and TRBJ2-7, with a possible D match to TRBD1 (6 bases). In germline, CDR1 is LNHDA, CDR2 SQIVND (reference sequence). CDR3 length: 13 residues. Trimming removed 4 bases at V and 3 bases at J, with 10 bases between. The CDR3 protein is CASSNQGIYEQYF. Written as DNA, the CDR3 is TGTGCCAGTAGTAACCAGGGGATCTACGAGCAGTACTTC.

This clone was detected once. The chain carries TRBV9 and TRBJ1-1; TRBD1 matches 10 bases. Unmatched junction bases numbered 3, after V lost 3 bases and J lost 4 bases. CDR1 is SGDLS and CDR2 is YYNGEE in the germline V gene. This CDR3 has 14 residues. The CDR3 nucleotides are TGTGCCAGCAGCGCACGGACAGGGGGCACTGAAGCTTTCTTT. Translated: CASSARTGGTEAFF.

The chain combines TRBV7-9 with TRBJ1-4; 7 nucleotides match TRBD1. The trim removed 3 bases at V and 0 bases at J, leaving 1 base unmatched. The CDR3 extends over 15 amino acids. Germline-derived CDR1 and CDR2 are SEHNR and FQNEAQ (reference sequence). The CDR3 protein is CASSLGQTTNEKLFF. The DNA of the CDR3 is TGTGCCAGCAGCTTGGGACAGACAACTAATGAAAAACTGTTTTTT.

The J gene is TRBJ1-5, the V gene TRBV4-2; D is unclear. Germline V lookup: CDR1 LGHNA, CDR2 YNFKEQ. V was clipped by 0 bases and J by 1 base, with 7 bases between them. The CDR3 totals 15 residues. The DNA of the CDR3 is TGTGCCAGCAGCCAAGATTGGCGGAGCAATCAGCCCCAGCATTTT. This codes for CASSQDWRSNQPQHF.

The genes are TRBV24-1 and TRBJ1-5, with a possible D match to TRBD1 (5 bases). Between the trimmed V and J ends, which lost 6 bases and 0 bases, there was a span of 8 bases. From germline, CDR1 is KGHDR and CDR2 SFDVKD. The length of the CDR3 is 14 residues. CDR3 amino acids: CATSTGDSNQPQHF. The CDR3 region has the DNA TGTGCCACCAGTACGGGGGATAGCAATCAGCCCCAGCATTTT.

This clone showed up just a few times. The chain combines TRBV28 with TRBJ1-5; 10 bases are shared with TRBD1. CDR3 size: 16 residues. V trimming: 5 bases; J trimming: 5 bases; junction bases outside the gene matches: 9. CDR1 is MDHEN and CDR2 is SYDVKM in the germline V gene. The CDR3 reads CASSTLRDRGYQPQHF. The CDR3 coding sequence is TGTGCCAGCAGTACCTTAAGGGACAGGGGTTATCAGCCCCAGCATTTT.

The CDR3 loop reads CASSVGGRAGFLDTQYF. In nucleotides, the CDR3 is TGTGCCAGCAGCGTCGGCGGGAGGGCCGGGTTTTTAGATACGCAGTATTTT. The genes are TRBV9 and TRBJ2-3, with 9 bases matching TRBD2. J was trimmed by 5 bases and V by 2 bases; bases with no gene match: 12. Germline CDR1 reads SGDLS; CDR2 reads YYNGEE. CDR3 length equals 17 residues. Based on the CDR3 plus reference TRBV9 and TRBJ2-3, the full variable domain is DSGVTQTPKHLITATGQRVTLRCSPRSGDLSVYWYQQSLDQGLQFLIQYYNGEERAKGNILERFSAQQFPDLHSELNLSSLELGDSALYFCASSVGGRAGFLDTQYFGPGTRLTVL.

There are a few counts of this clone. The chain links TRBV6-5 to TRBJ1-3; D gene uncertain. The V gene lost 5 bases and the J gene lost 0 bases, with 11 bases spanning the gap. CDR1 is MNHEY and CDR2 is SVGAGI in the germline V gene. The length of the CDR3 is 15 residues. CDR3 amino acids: CASSLSYSSGNTIYF. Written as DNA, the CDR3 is TGTGCCAGCAGTCTCAGCTACAGCTCTGGAAACACCATATATTTT.

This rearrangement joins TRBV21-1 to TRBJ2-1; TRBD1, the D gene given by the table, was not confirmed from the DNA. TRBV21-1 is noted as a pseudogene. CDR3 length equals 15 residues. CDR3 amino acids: CASSNPAGANNEQFF. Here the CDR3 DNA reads TGTGCCAGCAGCAACCCTGCAGGGGCGAACAATGAGCAGTTCTTC.

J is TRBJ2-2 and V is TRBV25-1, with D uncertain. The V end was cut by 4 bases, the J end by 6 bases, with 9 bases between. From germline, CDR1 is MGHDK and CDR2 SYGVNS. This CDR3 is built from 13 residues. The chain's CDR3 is CASSGFRSGELFF. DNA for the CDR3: TGTGCCAGCAGTGGTTTCAGGTCCGGGGAGCTGTTTTTT.

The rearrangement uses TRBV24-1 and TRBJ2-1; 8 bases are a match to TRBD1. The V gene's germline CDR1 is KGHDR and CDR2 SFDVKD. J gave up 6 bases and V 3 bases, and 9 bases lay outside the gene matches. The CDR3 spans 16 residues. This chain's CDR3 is CATSDTRTGMGNEQFF. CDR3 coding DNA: TGTGCCACCAGTGATACCCGGACAGGGATGGGCAATGAGCAGTTCTTC.

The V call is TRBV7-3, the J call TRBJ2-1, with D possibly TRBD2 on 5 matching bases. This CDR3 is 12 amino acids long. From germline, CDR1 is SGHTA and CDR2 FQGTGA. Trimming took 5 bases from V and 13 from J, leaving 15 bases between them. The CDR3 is CASSPTRGFQFF. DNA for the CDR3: TGTGCCAGCAGCCCAACCCGGGGTTTCCAGTTCTTC.

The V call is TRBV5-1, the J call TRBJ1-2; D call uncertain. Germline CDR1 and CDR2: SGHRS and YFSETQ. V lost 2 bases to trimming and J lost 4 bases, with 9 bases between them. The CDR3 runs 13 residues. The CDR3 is CASSFTGSYGYTF. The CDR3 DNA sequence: TGCGCCAGCAGCTTTACCGGTAGCTATGGCTACACCTTC.